This T cell receptor (beta chain) came from a study of lymphopenia after photon versus proton radiotherapy. The CDR3 loop spans 15 amino acids. Germline V lookup: CDR1 LNHDA, CDR2 SQIVND (reference sequence). The germline V and J ends were trimmed by 5 bases and 8 bases, with 19 bases remaining between them. Data came from immunoSEQ multiplex PCR; TCRdb stores just in-frame clones and leaves some out. The sample has some 25,000 clones; around 90% are singletons. Material: peripheral blood, obtained from a patient treated with photon-based radiotherapy. V and J are TRBV19 and TRBJ2-1; TRBD1 might be the D (6 bases). The sequence came from a woman in her forties or fifties with cholangiocarcinoma. The CDR3 bases are TGTGCCAGTAGTTTATTGCAGGGGTCGGCCGATGAGCAGTTCTTC. The encoded protein is CASSLLQGSADEQFF.